This T cell receptor beta chain was sequenced in a study of identical twins. General observations from the study: Excess sharing between twins was weaker in beta out-of-frame sequences. Twin-shared out-of-frame alpha sequences were enriched for low generation probability.

Regarding this clonotype: Its antigen is unidentified.

One entry per CDR3 protein results from TCRdb running MiXCR on the 5' RACE reads. The data show 250,000 or so distinct CDR3 sequences, roughly 12% seen once. V gave up 2 bases and J gave up 0 bases, with 4 bases separating them. This CDR3 comprises 14 residues. Germline CDR1 reads MGHDK; CDR2 reads SYGVNS. All of the donors were Caucasians in good health. This sample was also put to use in a study of yellow fever vaccine responses in identical twins. That source notes: Twins showed a vaccine T cell response that reportedly seemed partly convergent, partly personalized.

This TCR came from a woman younger than 35 in good health. Sample: memory (CD45RO+) T cells sorted from blood. This chain connects TRBV25-1 to TRBJ1-4; D is unresolved. The CDR3 region is CASSEPTTNEKLFF. The CDR3 DNA is TGTGCCAGCAGTGAACCCACAACTAATGAAAAACTGTTTTTT. The entire variable domain, with the rest obtained from reference TRBV25-1 and TRBJ1-4, is as follows: EADIYQTPRYLVIGTGKKITLECSQTMGHDKMYWYQQDPGMELHLIHYSYGVNSTEKGDLSSESTVSRIRTEHFPLTLESARPSHTSQYLCASSEPTTNEKLFFGSGTQLSVL.